Listed here are 4 T cell receptor beta chains from one sample, sequenced in a study of blood T cell repertoires in COVID-19 (dated by TCRdb to 2020 to 2021). The receptor library was made with the immunoSEQ multiplex PCR assay. TCRdb mirrors the immuneACCESS table, restricted to in-frame sequences. Some clones are absent from its copies; in checked studies, under half trace to an unresolved V gene, and the reason for the others is unknown. The sample contains about 78,000 clones, roughly nine tenths of them found a single time. The ten largest clonotypes hold 4.5% to 6% of the sample. The sample was peripheral blood. Receptor source: a man aged 50 or older with active or convalescent COVID-19.

This chain connects TRBV6-1 to TRBJ2-7, with 7 bases fitting TRBD2. Germline-derived CDR1 and CDR2 are MNHNS and SASEGT. The V segment lost 1 base and the J segment 3 bases; nucleotides outside the gene matches: 6. This CDR3 comprises 15 residues. The CDR3 region has the DNA TGTGCCAGCAGTGAAGAGGGAGGGACCCACTACGAGCAGTACTTC. Protein product: CASSEEGGTHYEQYF.

The V gene is TRBV6-1, the J gene TRBJ1-2, with a weak D call TRBD1 (6 bases). The CDR3 consists of 14 residues. Trimming cost V 1 base and J 1 base, with 7 bases left between them. The germline CDR1 and CDR2 sequences are MNHNS and SASEGT. The CDR3 reads CASSEGRGNYGYTF. In DNA form, the CDR3 reads TGTGCCAGCAGTGAAGGCAGGGGTAACTATGGCTACACCTTC.

This chain joins TRBV4-1 and TRBJ1-3; D is uncertain. This CDR3 region has 15 residues. The V and J ends lost 6 bases and 0 bases respectively, with 12 bases between them. CDR1 is MGHRA and CDR2 is YSYEKL in the germline V gene. CDR3 DNA sequence: TGCGCCAGCAGAACCGACATCGTCTCTGGAAACACCATATATTTT. Encoded protein: CASRTDIVSGNTIYF.

This chain connects TRBV11-2 to TRBJ1-6; D ambiguous. This CDR3 spans 13 amino acids. The V gene lost 5 bases and the J gene lost 4 bases, with 6 bases spanning the gap. Germline V gives CDR1 SGHAT, CDR2 FQNNGV. CDR3 amino acids: CASSPGYNSPLHF. The DNA for the CDR3 is TGTGCCAGCAGCCCCGGGTATAATTCACCCCTCCACTTT.